This entry lists 11 T cell receptor beta chains sequenced from one sample in a study of cytomegalovirus exposure and HLA in healthy donors. PCR employed 60 Vbeta and 13 Jbeta primers. The repertoire was sequenced with immunoSEQ multiplex PCR; TCRdb's copy has only in-frame clones and lacks some. The data show about 140,000 clones, approximately 90% seen once. The sample was PBMCs. All receptors come from a woman aged 25 to 39 in good health and CMV-seronegative.

This chain uses TRBV4-1 with TRBJ2-7; D gene ambiguous. V was shortened by 0 bases and J by 7 bases, with 16 bases between the two germline ends. The CDR3 consists of 15 residues. Germline CDR1 MGHRA, CDR2 YSYEKL. For the CDR3, the DNA is TGCGCCAGCAGCCAAGAATGGCCCACGTCGAGGGAGCAGTACTTC. As protein: CASSQEWPTSREQYF.

With regard to this clone: This is likely a read error, given that the CDR3 carries no conserved phenylalanine or tryptophan at its end. The gene calls are TRBV2 and TRBJ1-2; D not certain. Trimming left V 6 bases short and J 2 bases short, with 16 bases between. Per the germline V gene, CDR1 is SNHLY and CDR2 is FYNNEI. The CDR3 consists of 15 residues. In DNA, the CDR3 is TGTGCCAGCAGGGCGGGGAGAGAAATCAACTATGGCTACACCCTC. Amino acid sequence: CASRAGREINYGYTL.

The chain joins TRBV9 to TRBJ2-5; 7 nucleotides match TRBD2. Germline CDR1 and CDR2: SGDLS and YYNGEE. CDR3 length: 16 amino acids. The V and J ends lost 3 bases and 0 bases, in that order; junction bases with no gene match: 8. In nucleotides, the CDR3 is TGTGCCAGCAGCGGATACCGGGACTACGACCAAGAGACCCAGTACTTC. Translation: CASSGYRDYDQETQYF.

V usage is TRBV21-1 and J usage is TRBJ2-7; the table assigns TRBD1, which was not confirmed against the DNA. TRBV21-1 is a pseudogene. This CDR3 is 13 amino acids long. The CDR3: CASSKGGQSEQYF. CDR3 nucleotide sequence: TGTGCCAGCAGCAAAGGGGGCCAAAGCGAGCAGTACTTC.

The chain combines TRBV30 with TRBJ2-1; D ambiguous. The CDR3 totals 11 residues. V lost 4 bases to trimming and J lost 12 bases, with 13 bases between them. Germline CDR1 and CDR2: GTSNPN and SVGIG (reference sequence). CDR3 sequence (DNA): TGTGCCTGGACCCGTTCGATCGGGCAGTTCTTC. This encodes CAWTRSIGQFF. Full variable domain (missing parts from reference TRBV30 and TRBJ2-1): SQTIHQWPATLVQPVGSPLSLECTVEGTSNPNLYWYRQAAGRGLQLLFYSVGIGQISSEVPQNLSASRPQDRQFILSSKKLLLSDSGFYLCAWTRSIGQFFGPGTRLTVL.

The chain links TRBV15 to TRBJ2-1, with TRBD2 matching 7 bases. Trimming removed 1 base from V and 12 bases from J; junction bases left unmatched: 3. This CDR3 is built from 12 residues. Per the germline V gene, CDR1 is LNHNV and CDR2 is YYDKDF (reference sequence). The CDR3, as DNA: TGTGCCACCAGCAGAGGGGGCGGGAGGCAGTTCTTC. Translation gives CATSRGGGRQFF.

The chain is built from TRBV19 and TRBJ2-7, with TRBD1 as a possible D gene (5 bases). CDR1 and CDR2 from the germline V gene are LNHDA and SQIVND (reference sequence). The germline V and J ends were trimmed by 3 bases and 9 bases, with 18 bases remaining between them. The CDR3 is 14 residues long. The CDR3 region is CASSISSQGSGQYF. CDR3 coding DNA: TGTGCCAGTAGTATTTCGTCTCAGGGCTCCGGGCAGTACTTC.

This chain joins TRBV11-1 and TRBJ2-5; TRBD1 agrees at 9 bases. The junction had 11 bases not matched to a gene; V was cut back by 4 bases and J by 5 bases. The germline gives CDR1 SGHAT, CDR2 FQDESV (reference sequence). This CDR3 is 16 amino acids long. The CDR3 DNA reads TGTGCCAGCAGCTCGCCGCGGGACAGGGAGGGGGAGACCCAGTACTTC. Its translation: CASSSPRDREGETQYF.

The CDR3 bases are TGTGCCAGTATGAAAAGGGGGCGGTCCGGGGAGCTGTTTTTT. Its translation: CASMKRGRSGELFF. V gene TRBV19 combines with J gene TRBJ2-2; 7 bases line up with TRBD1. The germline gives CDR1 LNHDA, CDR2 SQIVND (reference sequence). V shed 7 bases and J 6 bases; nucleotides not matched to a gene: 8. CDR3 length: 14 amino acids.

J is TRBJ2-1 and V is TRBV5-6; a possible D gene is TRBD2 (5 bases). Germline CDR1 SGHDT, CDR2 YYEEEE. The V end was cut by 5 bases, the J end by 9 bases, with 12 bases between. The CDR3 extends over 12 amino acids. CDR3 sequence: CASSYGGGEQFF. CDR3 DNA: TGTGCCAGCAGTTACGGTGGAGGTGAGCAGTTCTTC.

The V call is TRBV7-2, the J call TRBJ1-2; 10 bases are a match to TRBD1. The V segment lost 5 bases and the J segment 7 bases; nucleotides outside the gene matches: 7. This CDR3 is 14 amino acids long. Germline assignment: CDR1 SGHTA and CDR2 FQGNSA. CDR3 amino acids: CASSGDRGVRGYTF. The DNA of the CDR3 is TGTGCCAGCAGCGGGGACAGGGGTGTTCGTGGCTACACCTTC.